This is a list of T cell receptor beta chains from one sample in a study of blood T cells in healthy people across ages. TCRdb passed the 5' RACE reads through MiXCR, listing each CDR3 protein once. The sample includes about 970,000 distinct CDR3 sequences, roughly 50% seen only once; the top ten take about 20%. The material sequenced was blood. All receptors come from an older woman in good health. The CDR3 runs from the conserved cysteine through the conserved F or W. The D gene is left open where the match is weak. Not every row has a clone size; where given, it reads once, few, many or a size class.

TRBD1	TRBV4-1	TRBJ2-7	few	TGCGCCAGCAGCCACCTAGGACAGGGATATCCCTACGAGCAGTACTTC	CASSHLGQGYPYEQYF
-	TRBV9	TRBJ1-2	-	TGTGCCAGCAGCGTAGCCCCGGGGGAAAACTATGGCTACACCTTC	CASSVAPGENYGYTF
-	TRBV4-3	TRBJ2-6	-	TGCGCCAGCAGCTCCGGAACAGGGATCGGGGCCAACGTCCTGACTTTC	CASSSGTGIGANVLTF
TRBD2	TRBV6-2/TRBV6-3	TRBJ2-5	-	TGTGCCAGCAGGATGACTAGCGGGACTCTTCGGGAGCAGTACTTC	CASRMTSGTLREQYF
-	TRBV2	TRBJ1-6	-	TGTGCCAGCATTATCATCCAGGGTCAGACACCCCTCCACTTT	CASIIIQGQTPLHF
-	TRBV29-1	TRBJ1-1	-	TGCAGCGTTTCCCTAGAAATGGCAGCAAACACTGAAGCTTTCTTT	CSVSLEMAANTEAFF
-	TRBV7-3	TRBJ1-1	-	TGTGCCAGCGCCCTGAGTCCGGTCACTGAAGCTTTCTTT	CASALSPVTEAFF
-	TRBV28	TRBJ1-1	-	TGTGCCGGCGGCAGGGCTAACACTGAAGCTTTCTTT	CAGGRANTEAFF
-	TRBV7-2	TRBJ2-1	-	TGTGCCAGCAGCCCAGTGGGCAATGAGCAGTTCTTC	CASSPVGNEQFF
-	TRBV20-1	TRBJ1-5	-	TGCAGTGCTAACCGGGACAACAATCAGCCCCAGCATTTT	CSANRDNNQPQHF
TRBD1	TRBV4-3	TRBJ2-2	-	TGCGCCAGCAGCGTCCTGACAGGGCCCACCGGGGAGCTGTTTTTT	CASSVLTGPTGELFF
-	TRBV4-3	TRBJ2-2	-	TGCGCCAGCAGCCAAGTTTTAGTGGGGCTGGCCACCGGGGAGCTGTTTTTT	CASSQVLVGLATGELFF
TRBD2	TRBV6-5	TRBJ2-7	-	TGTGCCAGCCATACGACTAGCGGGGGCTACGAGCAGTACTTC	CASHTTSGGYEQYF
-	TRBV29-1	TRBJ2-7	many	TGCAGCGTCACCGACGTCAGCTCCTACGAGCAGTACTTC	CSVTDVSSYEQYF
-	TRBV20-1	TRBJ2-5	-	TGCAGTGGCACGAGGGTTGGTGGGGGTACTACTCAAGAGACCCAGTACTTC	CSGTRVGGGTTQETQYF
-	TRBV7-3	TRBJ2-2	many	TGTGCCAGCAGCTTAAATAGTAACACCGGGGAGCTGTTTTTT	CASSLNSNTGELFF
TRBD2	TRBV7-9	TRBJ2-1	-	TGTGCCAGCAGCTCTTGGACTAGCGGGACTCATGAGCAGTTCTTC	CASSSWTSGTHEQFF
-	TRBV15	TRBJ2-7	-	TGTGCCACCAGTAAACAAGGAGGGAACGAGCAGTACTTC	CATSKQGGNEQYF
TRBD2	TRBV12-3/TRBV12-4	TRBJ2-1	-	TGTGCCAGCAGTTTGACTAGCGGGAGTTATGAGCAGTTCTTC	CASSLTSGSYEQFF
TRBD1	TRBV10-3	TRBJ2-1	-	TGTGCCACCAAGGACAGGGATGTCGATGTGCAGTTCTTC	CATKDRDVDVQFF
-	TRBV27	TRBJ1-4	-	TGTGCCAGCGGGGATCCCACAGACGGAGCAACTAATGAAAAACTGTTTTTT	CASGDPTDGATNEKLFF
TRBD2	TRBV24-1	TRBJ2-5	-	TGTGCCACCAGTGATTTTGCTAGCGGAATACAAGAGACCCAGTACTTC	CATSDFASGIQETQYF
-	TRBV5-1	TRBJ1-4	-	TGCGCCAGCAGTTCCGTCCTGGGGGAAGGGGAAAAACTGTTTTTT	CASSSVLGEGEKLFF
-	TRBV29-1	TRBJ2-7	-	TGCAGCGTAGCACCGACAAGCGGCTACGAGCAGTACTTC	CSVAPTSGYEQYF
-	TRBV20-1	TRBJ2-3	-	TGCAGTGCGACCCGGGACGGCACTAGCACAGATACGCAGTATTTT	CSATRDGTSTDTQYF
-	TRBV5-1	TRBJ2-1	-	TGCGCCAGCAGCTCGTACGGGACTTCCTACGATGAGCAGTTCTTC	CASSSYGTSYDEQFF
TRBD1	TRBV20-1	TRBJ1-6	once	TGCAGTGCTACCCTTGGGACAGGGGAAGTTTCACCCCTCCACTTT	CSATLGTGEVSPLHF
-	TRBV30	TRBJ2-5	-	TGTGCCTGGAGTGGCTTCTCCCAAGAGACCCAGTACTTC	CAWSGFSQETQYF
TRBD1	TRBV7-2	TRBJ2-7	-	TGTGTCAGCAGCTTTAGGACAGGGGGCTCCTACGAGCAGTACTTC	CVSSFRTGGSYEQYF
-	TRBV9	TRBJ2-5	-	TGTGCCAGCAGCGTAGGGATCGATCGTGAGACCCAGTACTTC	CASSVGIDRETQYF
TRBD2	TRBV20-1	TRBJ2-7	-	TGCAGTGCTAGAGATGGGGCTAGCGGGCTCTACGAGCAGTACTTC	CSARDGASGLYEQYF